This T cell receptor beta chain comes out of a study of T cells after yellow fever vaccination. Study conclusions and caveats: Abundant contaminating clonotypes from the bulk population could appear in FACS-sorted repertoires. Only a minor proportion of clonotypes was detected across both CD4 and CD8 compartments.

The CDR3 consists of 14 residues. CDR1 is DFQATT, CDR2 SNEGSKA, per germline (reference sequence). Each CDR3 protein gets one entry after TCRdb re-called the 5' RACE reads with MiXCR. The table shows some 240,000 distinct CDR3 sequences, with less than 3.5% occurring only once. This clonotype was found many times. Antigen unknown. A junction boundary mismatches the germline segment, possibly from a read error. V and J are TRBV20-1 and TRBJ2-5, with D perhaps assigned TRBD1 or TRBD2 (5 bases each). The starting material was CD4+ T cells sorted from PBMCs, obtained 10 days after the yellow fever booster vaccination. The receptor comes from a man in his late teens or twenties who received the YFV17D yellow fever vaccine. CDR3 DNA sequence: TGCAGTGCTAGATTCGGGACCGCGCAAGGGACCCAGTACTTC. Amino acid sequence: CSARFGTAQGTQYF.